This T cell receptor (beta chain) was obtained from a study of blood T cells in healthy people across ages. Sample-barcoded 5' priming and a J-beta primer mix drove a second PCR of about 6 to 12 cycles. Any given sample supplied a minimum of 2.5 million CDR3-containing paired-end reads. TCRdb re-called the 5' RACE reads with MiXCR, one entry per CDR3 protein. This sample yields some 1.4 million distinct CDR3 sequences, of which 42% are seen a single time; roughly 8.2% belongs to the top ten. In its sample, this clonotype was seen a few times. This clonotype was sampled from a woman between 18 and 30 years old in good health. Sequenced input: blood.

CDR3 region: CSVRQGMVNEQFF. CDR3 bases: TGCAGCGTTAGACAGGGTATGGTAAATGAGCAGTTCTTC. V and J are TRBV29-1 and TRBJ2-1, with TRBD1 identical over 7 bases. From germline, CDR1 is SQVTM and CDR2 ANQGSEA. With 5 bases clipped from V and 7 bases from J, the junction kept 8 bases outside the gene matches. This CDR3 comprises 13 residues.